Below are 5 T cell receptor beta chains sequenced from a single sample in a study of blood T cell repertoires in COVID-19. Produced via immunoSEQ multiplex PCR; TCRdb's table is partial and in-frame only. Among 160,000 or so clones listed, about 83% were seen once. Sequenced: peripheral blood. These receptors were collected from a man between 65 and 85 years old who had recovered from COVID-19.

The V call is TRBV19, the J call TRBJ1-2, with 9 bases lining up with TRBD1. CDR1 LNHDA and CDR2 SQIVND come from the germline V gene (reference sequence). This CDR3 comprises 18 residues. The trim removed 5 bases at V and 1 base at J, leaving 14 bases unmatched. The CDR3 bases are TGTGCCAGTAGTCCCGGTCCGGGACAGGGAACCATTAACTATGGCTACACCTTC. Its protein product is CASSPGPGQGTINYGYTF.

With respect to this clone: The sample holds other DNA sequences that translate to the same CDR3. CDR3 amino acids: CASSLDSGRGNIQYF. The CDR3 coding sequence is TGTGCCAGCAGCTTAGATTCGGGACGGGGGAACATTCAGTACTTC. The rearrangement links TRBV11-3 to TRBJ2-4, with TRBD2 as a possible D gene (6 bases). Germline assignment: CDR1 SGHNT and CDR2 YENEEA. The V gene lost 0 bases and the J gene lost 7 bases, with 13 bases spanning the gap. This CDR3 is 15 amino acids long.

The CDR3 is CASSPRTGAYEQYF. CDR3 DNA: TGTGCCAGCAGTCCAAGGACAGGGGCCTACGAGCAGTACTTC. The chain recombines TRBV6-6 with TRBJ2-7, with TRBD1 matching 9 bases. CDR3 length: 14 amino acids. The V and J ends lost 5 bases and 2 bases, in that order; junction bases with no gene match: 4. The germline V gene encodes CDR1 MNHNY and CDR2 SVGAGI (reference sequence).

The J gene is TRBJ2-1, the V gene TRBV15; the match to TRBD1 covers 8 bases. In germline, CDR1 is LNHNV, CDR2 YYDKDF (reference sequence). Trimming at V came to 4 bases and at J to 5 bases, leaving 7 bases not matched to a gene. This CDR3 has 15 residues. Written as DNA, the CDR3 is TGTGCCACCAGCACCCCCGGACAGGGCGACAATGAGCAGTTCTTC. As protein: CATSTPGQGDNEQFF.

This clone was observed a few times. V and J are TRBV2 and TRBJ2-2, with D unresolved. The CDR3 covers 14 residues. Trimming stripped 0 bases from V and 10 bases from J, with 12 bases between. The germline CDR1 and CDR2 sequences are SNHLY and FYNNEI. This CDR3 is CASSEALAVKELFF. The CDR3 DNA reads as TGTGCCAGCAGTGAAGCGCTTGCGGTCAAGGAGCTGTTTTTT.